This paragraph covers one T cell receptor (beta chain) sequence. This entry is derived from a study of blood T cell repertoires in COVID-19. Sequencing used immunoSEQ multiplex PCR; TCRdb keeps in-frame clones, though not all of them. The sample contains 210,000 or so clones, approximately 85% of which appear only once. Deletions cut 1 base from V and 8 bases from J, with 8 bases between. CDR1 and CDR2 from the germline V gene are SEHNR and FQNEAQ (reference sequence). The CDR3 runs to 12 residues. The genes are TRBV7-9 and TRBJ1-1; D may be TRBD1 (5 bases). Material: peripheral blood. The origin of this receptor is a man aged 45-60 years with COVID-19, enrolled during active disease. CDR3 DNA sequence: TGTGCCAGCAGCTTAGAATACAGGGAAGCTTTCTTT. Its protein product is CASSLEYREAFF.